The text below deals with one T cell receptor (beta chain). Its antigen is still unknown. A much larger clone lies one base from this, so it may be a read error. This sample was taken from a study of tumor and adjacent non-tumor tissue in lung cancer. Study in general: Histology: around 13 adenocarcinoma, a couple of squamous cell carcinoma, 1 small cell lung cancer. Aged roughly 30 to 85 years, patients included roughly ten men and a few women with stage I to III disease. Approximately 4.2 million productive TCRbeta reads were obtained per sample on average.

Whole-study results and caveats: Significantly higher TCR diversity was found in tumor than normal lung.

A modified ARM-PCR protocol with three rounds of nested PCR amplified TCRbeta. TCRdb re-called the multiplex PCR reads through MiXCR, storing one row per CDR3 protein. The sample gives more than 35,000 distinct CDR3 sequences, roughly 60% of which show up once; 15% to 20% is in the top ten. RNA was extracted from bulk tissue without any cell sorting. This non-tumor lung sample came from over 3 cm beyond the tumor edge. Germline lookup yields CDR1 WSHSY and CDR2 SAAADI. This CDR3 comprises 13 residues. The chain joins TRBV10-2 to TRBJ2-5, with D possibly being TRBD1 or TRBD2 (5 bases each). What was sequenced was distant non-tumor lung tissue. The sequence was collected from a woman in her thirties or forties with non-small cell lung cancer. The CDR3 nucleotides are TGCGCCAGTTCTACTAGTCTGGGGGAGACCCAGCACTTC. This encodes CASSTSLGETQHF.